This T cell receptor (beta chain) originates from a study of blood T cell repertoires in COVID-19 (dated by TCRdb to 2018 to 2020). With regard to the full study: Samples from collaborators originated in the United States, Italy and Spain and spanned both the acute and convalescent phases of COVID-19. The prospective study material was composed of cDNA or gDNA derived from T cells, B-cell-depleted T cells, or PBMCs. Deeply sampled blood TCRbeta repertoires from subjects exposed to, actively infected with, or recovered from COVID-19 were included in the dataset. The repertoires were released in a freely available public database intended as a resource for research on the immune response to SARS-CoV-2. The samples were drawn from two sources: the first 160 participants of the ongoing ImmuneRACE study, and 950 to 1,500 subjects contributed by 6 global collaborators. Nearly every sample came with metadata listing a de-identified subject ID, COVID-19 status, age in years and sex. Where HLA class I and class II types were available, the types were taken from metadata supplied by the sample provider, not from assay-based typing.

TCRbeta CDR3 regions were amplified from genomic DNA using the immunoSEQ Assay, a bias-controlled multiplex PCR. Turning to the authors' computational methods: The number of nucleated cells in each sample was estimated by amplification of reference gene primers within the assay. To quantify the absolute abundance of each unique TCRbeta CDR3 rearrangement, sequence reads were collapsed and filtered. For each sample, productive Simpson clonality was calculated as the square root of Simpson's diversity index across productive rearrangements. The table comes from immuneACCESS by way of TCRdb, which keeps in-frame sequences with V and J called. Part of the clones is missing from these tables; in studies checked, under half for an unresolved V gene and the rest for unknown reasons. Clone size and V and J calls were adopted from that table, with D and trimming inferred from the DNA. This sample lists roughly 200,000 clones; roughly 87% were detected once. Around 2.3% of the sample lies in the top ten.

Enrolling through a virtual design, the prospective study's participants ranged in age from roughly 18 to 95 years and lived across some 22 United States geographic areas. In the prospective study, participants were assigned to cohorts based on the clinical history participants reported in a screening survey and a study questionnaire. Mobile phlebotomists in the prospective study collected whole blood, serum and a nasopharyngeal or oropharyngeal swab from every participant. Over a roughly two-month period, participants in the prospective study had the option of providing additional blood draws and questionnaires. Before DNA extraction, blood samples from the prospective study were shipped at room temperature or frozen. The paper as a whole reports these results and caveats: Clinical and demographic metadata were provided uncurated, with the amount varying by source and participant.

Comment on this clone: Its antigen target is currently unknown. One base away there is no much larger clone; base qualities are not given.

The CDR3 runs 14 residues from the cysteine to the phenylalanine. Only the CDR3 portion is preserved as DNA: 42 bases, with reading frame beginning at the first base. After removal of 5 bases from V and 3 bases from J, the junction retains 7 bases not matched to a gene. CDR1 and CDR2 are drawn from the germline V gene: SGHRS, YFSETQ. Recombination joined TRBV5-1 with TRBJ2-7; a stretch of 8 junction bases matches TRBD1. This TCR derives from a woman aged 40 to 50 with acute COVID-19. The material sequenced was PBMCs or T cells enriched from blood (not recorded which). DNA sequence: TGCGCCAGCAGACCCGGGACAGGATACTACGAGCAGTACTTC. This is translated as CASRPGTGYYEQYF.